This T cell receptor beta chain was identified during a study of T cell changes during pregnancy in multiple sclerosis. TCRdb keeps only in-frame clones here, not all; method: immunoSEQ multiplex PCR. The sample has 55,000 to 80,000 clones; 85% to 90% are singletons. Germline V gene sequence: CDR1 GTSNPN, CDR2 SVGIG (reference sequence). With 2 bases removed from V and 15 bases from J, the gap between germline ends came to 11 bases. The CDR3 loop spans 11 amino acids. This clone was seen just once. Sequences were derived from peripheral blood, sampled after pregnancy. The chain employs TRBV30 and TRBJ1-6; D ambiguous. This clonotype was obtained from a female donor in good health, enrolled as a control in a pregnancy study. CDR3 nucleotides: TGTGCCTGGAGTACAGCCCCCCTCCTCCACTTT. Protein: CAWSTAPLLHF.